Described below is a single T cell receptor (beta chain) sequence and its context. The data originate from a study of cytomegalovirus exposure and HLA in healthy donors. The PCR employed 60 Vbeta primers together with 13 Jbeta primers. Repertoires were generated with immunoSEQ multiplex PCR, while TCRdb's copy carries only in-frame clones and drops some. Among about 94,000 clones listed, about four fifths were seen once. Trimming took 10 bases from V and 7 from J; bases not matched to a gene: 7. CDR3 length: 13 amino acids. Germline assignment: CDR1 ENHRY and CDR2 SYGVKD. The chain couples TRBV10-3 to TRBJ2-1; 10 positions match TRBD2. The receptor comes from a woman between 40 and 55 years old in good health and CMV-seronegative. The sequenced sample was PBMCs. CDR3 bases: TGTGCCACCCTGGGTAGCGGGGGGAATGAGCAGTTCTTC. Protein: CATLGSGGNEQFF.